This paragraph reports one TCR beta chain. Produced via immunoSEQ multiplex PCR; TCRdb's table is partial and in-frame only. The table includes approximately 400,000 clones, more than 85% detected once. The germline V gene has CDR1 KGHSH and CDR2 LQKENI. V was cut by 1 base and J by 3 bases, with 10 bases left in between. CDR3 length equals 14 residues. The data were taken from a study of shared T cell receptors in the human thymus. This TCR came from a human donor. Sequenced sample: thymocytes. The chain couples TRBV18 to TRBJ2-7, with D unresolved. CDR3 DNA: TGTGCCAGCTCACCACAGGTCGACTGCTACGAGCAGTACTTC. The encoded protein is CASSPQVDCYEQYF. The entire variable domain, with the rest obtained from reference TRBV18 and TRBJ2-7, is as follows: NAGVMQNPRHLVRRRGQEARLRCSPMKGHSHVYWYRQLPEEGLKFMVYLQKENIIDESGMPKERFSAEFPKEGPSILRIQQVVRGDSAAYFCASSPQVDCYEQYFGPGTRLTVT.